The rows below give T cell receptor beta chains drawn from one sample of a study of T-cell memory formation after mild COVID-19. TCRdb re-called the 5' RACE reads through MiXCR, storing one row per CDR3 protein. The profile shows 300,000 to 400,000 distinct CDR3 sequences, roughly an eighth of them singletons. The sample was PBMCs or a T cell subset sorted from them (not recorded which). These TCRs come from a man between 18 and 35 years old who had mild COVID-19 (a few samples of this study predate the infection). Cell type and time point are not known. CDR3s include the opening cysteine and the closing phenylalanine or tryptophan. A D gene is named only where the DNA matches it firmly. Size tells how often a clone was seen (once, few, many) or the class of an expanded clone, and some rows leave it out.

>NA|TRBJ2-7|many|TRBV7-2
TGTGCCAGCAAGCTTAGCAGGGGATCCCTCTACGAGCAGTACTTC
CASKLSRGSLYEQYF
>NA|TRBJ1-2|NA|TRBV20-1
TGCAGTGCTTCTATTCGGGGCTATGGCTACACCTTC
CSASIRGYGYTF
>TRBD2|TRBJ2-1|NA|TRBV3-1
TGTGCCAGCAGCCAAGATAAAGCTAGCGGGGGAAATGAGCAGTTCTTC
CASSQDKASGGNEQFF
>NA|TRBJ2-3|few|TRBV9
TGTGCCAGCAGTCCTGGCGGACGGACCACAGATACGCAGTATTTT
CASSPGGRTTDTQYF
>NA|TRBJ1-2|many|TRBV5-5
TGTGCCAGCAGCCTAATTGCAGGGAACTATGGCTACACCTTC
CASSLIAGNYGYTF
>NA|TRBJ2-2|NA|TRBV25-1
TGTGCCAGCAGTCCTAGGGGCCTCTCGAACACCGGGGAGCTGTTTTTT
CASSPRGLSNTGELFF
>NA|TRBJ1-5|NA|TRBV2
TGTGCCAGCAGCAGGGAATCGGGCAATCAGCCCCAGCATTTT
CASSRESGNQPQHF
>NA|TRBJ2-1|NA|TRBV7-3
TGTGCCAGCAGCTTAGGTCTGGTGGGTGGCGGGAACCGGCAGTTCTTC
CASSLGLVGGGNRQFF
>NA|TRBJ1-2|many|TRBV20-1
TGCAGTGCTAGAGTAGACAGGAACCGACCGTATGGCTACACCTTC
CSARVDRNRPYGYTF
>TRBD1|TRBJ1-4|large|TRBV5-6
TGTGCCAGCAGCTTGCAAGGACAGGGGCTCTTCGGCACTAATGAAAAACTGTTTTTT
CASSLQGQGLFGTNEKLFF